This TCR beta chain emerged from a study of T cell repertoires in cytomegalovirus infection. TCRdb independently ran MiXCR on the reads; one entry per CDR3 protein. The sample shows tens of thousands of distinct CDR3 sequences, over 3.5% of them seen only once. This CDR3 has 13 residues. CDR1 LGHDT and CDR2 YNNKEL come from the germline V gene (reference sequence). Deletions cut 1 base from V and 3 bases from J, with 7 bases between. The J gene is TRBJ2-7, the V gene TRBV3-1; D is unclear. The clonotype was recovered from a human donor in good health (CMV status not recorded). Some clones in this sample may be carry-over from other donors' samples. Sequenced material: PBMCs. CDR3 sequence reads: CASSQGWGYEQYF. The CDR3, as DNA: TGTGCCAGCAGCCAAGGTTGGGGCTACGAGCAGTACTTC.